The present T cell receptor beta chain was sequenced within a study of PD-1 blockade in classical Hodgkin lymphoma. Time point defined: cycle 4 day 1 (C4D1), after five to seven weeks of nivolumab. Every patient had relapsed following autologous stem cell transplantation, and cohorts differed in brentuximab vedotin exposure. Only a few counts were recorded for this clone. What it binds is unknown. Study-wide points: TCR diversity in CD4+, not CD8+, cells rose significantly by C4D1.

Data came from immunoSEQ multiplex PCR; TCRdb stores just in-frame clones and leaves some out. The repertoire holds about 24,000 clones, with approximately 77% as singletons. J was trimmed by 5 bases and V by 3 bases; bases with no gene match: 1. Germline CDR1 SNHLY, CDR2 FYNNEI. The CDR3 is made up of 13 amino acids. The source material was peripheral blood mononuclear cells (PBMCs), sampled before the fourth cycle of nivolumab. The chain uses TRBV2 and TRBJ2-1; 7 bases line up with TRBD1. This receptor was identified in a human donor with classical Hodgkin lymphoma. The CDR3 spells CASSEGTDNEQFF. The CDR3 coding sequence is TGTGCCAGCAGTGAGGGGACAGACAATGAGCAGTTCTTC.